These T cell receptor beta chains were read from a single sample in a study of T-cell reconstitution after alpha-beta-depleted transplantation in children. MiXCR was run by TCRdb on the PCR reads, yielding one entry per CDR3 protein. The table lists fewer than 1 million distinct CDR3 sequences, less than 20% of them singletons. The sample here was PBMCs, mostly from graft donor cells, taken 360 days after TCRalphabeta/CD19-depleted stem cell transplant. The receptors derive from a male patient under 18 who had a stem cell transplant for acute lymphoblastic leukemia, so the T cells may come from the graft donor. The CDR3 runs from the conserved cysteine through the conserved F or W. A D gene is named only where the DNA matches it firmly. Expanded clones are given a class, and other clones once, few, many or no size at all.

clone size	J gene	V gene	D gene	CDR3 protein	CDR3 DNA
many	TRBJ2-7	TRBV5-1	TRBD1	CASTGGAMYEQYF	TGCGCCAGCACAGGGGGCGCGATGTACGAGCAGTACTTC
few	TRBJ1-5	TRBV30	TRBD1	CAWSRQGQGNQPQHF	TGTGCCTGGAGTCGTCAGGGACAGGGGAATCAGCCCCAGCATTTT
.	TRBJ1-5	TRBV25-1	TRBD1	CASMVGTDPNSYSNQPQHF	TGTGCCAGCATGGTTGGGACAGACCCTAACTCCTATAGCAATCAGCCCCAGCATTTT
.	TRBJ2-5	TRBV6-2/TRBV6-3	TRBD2	CASRVTSGETQYF	TGTGCCAGCAGGGTGACTAGCGGGGAGACCCAGTACTTC
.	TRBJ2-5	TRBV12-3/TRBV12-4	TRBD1	CASRAGGFETQYF	TGTGCCAGCAGAGCAGGGGGCTTCGAGACCCAGTACTTC
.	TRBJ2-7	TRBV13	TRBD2	CASSFRPGTRPKEQYF	TGTGCCAGCAGCTTTCGACCCGGGACTAGACCCAAGGAGCAGTACTTC
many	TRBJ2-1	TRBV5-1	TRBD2	CASYSSGRADNEQFF	TGCGCCAGCTATTCTAGCGGGAGAGCTGACAATGAGCAGTTCTTC
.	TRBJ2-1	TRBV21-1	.	CATNDMGPYNEQFF	TGTGCCACCAATGATATGGGTCCGTACAATGAGCAGTTCTTC
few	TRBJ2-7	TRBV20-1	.	CSARDPWSEEQYF	TGCAGTGCTAGAGATCCTTGGTCGGAAGAGCAGTACTTC
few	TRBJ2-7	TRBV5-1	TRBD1	CASSLAGQEAEQYF	TGCGCCAGCAGCTTGGCCGGACAGGAGGCCGAGCAGTACTTC
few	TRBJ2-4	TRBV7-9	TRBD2	CASSSYLAGSGIQYF	TGTGCCAGCAGCTCTTATTTAGCGGGATCGGGCATTCAGTACTTC
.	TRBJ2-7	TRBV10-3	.	CAISVAALSTEQYF	TGTGCCATCAGTGTGGCAGCCCTTAGTACCGAGCAGTACTTC
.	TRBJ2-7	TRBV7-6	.	CASSLGLDSPSSYEQYF	TGTGCCAGCAGCTTAGGATTGGACTCCCCGAGCTCCTACGAGCAGTACTTC
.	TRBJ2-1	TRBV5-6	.	CASSSRLLGLPGEQFF	TGTGCCAGCAGCTCGCGCCTCCTGGGCCTGCCTGGTGAGCAGTTCTTC
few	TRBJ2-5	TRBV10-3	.	CAISASISSQETQYF	TGTGCCATCAGTGCTTCGATAAGCTCTCAAGAGACCCAGTACTTC
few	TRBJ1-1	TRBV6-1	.	CASRRHRESLNTEAFF	TGTGCCAGCAGACGACACAGGGAGAGCTTGAACACTGAAGCTTTCTTT
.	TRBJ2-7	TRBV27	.	CASSFRPETYEQYF	TGTGCCAGCAGTTTTCGCCCGGAAACCTACGAGCAGTACTTC
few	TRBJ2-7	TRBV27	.	CASSWQGGDEQYF	TGTGCCAGCAGTTGGCAGGGTGGCGACGAGCAGTACTTC
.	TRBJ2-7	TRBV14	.	CASSQAWSGEASYEQYF	TGTGCCAGCAGCCAAGCTTGGTCGGGGGAGGCCTCCTACGAGCAGTACTTC
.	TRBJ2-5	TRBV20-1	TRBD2	CSAPREGPETQYF	TGCAGTGCCCCGCGGGAGGGCCCAGAGACCCAGTACTTC
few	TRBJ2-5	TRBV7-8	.	CASSLKPMGETQYF	TGTGCCAGCAGCTTAAAACCCATGGGAGAGACCCAGTACTTC
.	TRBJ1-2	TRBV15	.	CATSRDPGDYGYTF	TGTGCCACCAGCAGAGATCCAGGAGACTATGGCTACACCTTC
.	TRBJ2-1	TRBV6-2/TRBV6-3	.	CASRSRLASSNEQFF	TGTGCCAGCAGAAGCAGGCTAGCGTCTTCCAATGAGCAGTTCTTC
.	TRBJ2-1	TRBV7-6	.	CASSLKTGSHEQFF	TGTGCCAGCAGCTTAAAAACGGGGTCGCATGAGCAGTTCTTC
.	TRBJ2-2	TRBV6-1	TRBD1	CASGQGATGELFF	TGTGCCAGCGGGCAGGGGGCAACCGGGGAGCTGTTTTTT
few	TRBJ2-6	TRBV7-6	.	CASSLFGTGANVLTF	TGTGCCAGCAGCTTATTCGGGACTGGGGCCAACGTCCTGACTTTC
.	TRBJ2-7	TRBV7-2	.	CASSLGAGTPSYEQYF	TGTGCCAGCAGCTTAGGAGCTGGGACCCCCTCCTACGAGCAGTACTTC
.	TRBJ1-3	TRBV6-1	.	CASSPGGPGNTIYF	TGTGCCAGCAGCCCTGGGGGGCCTGGAAACACCATATATTTT
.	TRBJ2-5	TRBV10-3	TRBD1	CAIGQGGETQYF	TGTGCCATCGGACAGGGTGGGGAGACCCAGTACTTC
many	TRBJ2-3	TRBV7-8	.	CASSLWESTDTQYF	TGTGCCAGCAGTCTATGGGAGAGCACAGATACGCAGTATTTT
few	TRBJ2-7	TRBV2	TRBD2	CASSNPSGRAPYEQYF	TGTGCCAGCAGTAACCCTAGCGGGAGGGCCCCCTACGAGCAGTACTTC